What follows is one T cell receptor (beta chain) and its context. The antigen is undetermined. Some clones are missing from TCRdb's copy, which holds only in-frame ones; the method was immunoSEQ multiplex PCR. The sample consists of tens of thousands of clones, about 76% of them appearing once. This sample stems from a study of CD4 T cells in relation to SARS-CoV-2 and coronaviruses. Whole-study context: ViraFEST: approximately 10-day antigen culture of PBMCs, then TCR beta CDR3 sequencing.

Unexposed donor CD4+ T cells date from about 2010-2019, before the COVID-19 pandemic. CD4+ T cells were isolated from the cells after less than 13 days of culture. Half the medium was replaced with IL-2 medium on days 3 and 7. The J segment lost 5 bases and the V segment lost 2 bases, leaving 3 bases of the junction unmatched. Germline V gene data show CDR1 as SGHNT and CDR2 as YYREEE (reference sequence). There are 13 residues in the CDR3. Study-wide points: Crossreactivity was assessed only for spike protein, not other viral proteins. Crossreactive clones expanded significantly less to SARS-CoV-2 than monoreactive clones.

The receptor's source is a human donor in good health. Sequencing used CD4+ T cells from PBMCs, cultured in vitro. This rearrangement joins TRBV5-4 to TRBJ2-5, with 7 bases aligning to TRBD1. The CDR3 sequence is CASSFQGGETQYF. DNA of the CDR3: TGTGCCAGCAGCTTCCAAGGGGGCGAGACCCAGTACTTC.